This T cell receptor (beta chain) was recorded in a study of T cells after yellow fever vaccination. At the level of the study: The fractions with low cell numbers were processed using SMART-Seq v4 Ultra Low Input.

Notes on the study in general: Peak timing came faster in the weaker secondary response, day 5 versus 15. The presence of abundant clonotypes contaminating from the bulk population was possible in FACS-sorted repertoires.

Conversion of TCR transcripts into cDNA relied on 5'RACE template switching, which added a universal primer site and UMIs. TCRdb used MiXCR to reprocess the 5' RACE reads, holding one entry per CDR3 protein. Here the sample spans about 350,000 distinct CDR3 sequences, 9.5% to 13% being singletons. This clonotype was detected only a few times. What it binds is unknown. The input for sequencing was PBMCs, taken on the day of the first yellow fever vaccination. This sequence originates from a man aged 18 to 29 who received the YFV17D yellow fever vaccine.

The CDR3 DNA is TGCAGCGCCAGGGACAGGGGAGGGCCAGATACGCAGTATTTT. The encoded protein is CSARDRGGPDTQYF. V and J are TRBV29-1 and TRBJ2-3; 10 bases are shared with TRBD1. This CDR3 spans 14 amino acids. Germline V gene data show CDR1 as SQVTM and CDR2 as ANQGSEA. The V and J ends lost 7 bases and 4 bases, in that order; junction bases with no gene match: 8.